Listed here is a single TCR beta chain. Antigen specificity is unknown. The V gene end was trimmed by 0 bases and the J gene end by 6 bases; junction bases not matched to a gene: 3. From germline, CDR1 is SGDLS and CDR2 YYNGEE. The CDR3 covers 15 residues. The data originate from a study of cytomegalovirus exposure and HLA in healthy donors. PCR was performed using 60 Vbeta and 13 Jbeta primers. Some clones are missing from TCRdb's copy, which holds only in-frame ones; the method was immunoSEQ multiplex PCR. The data hold about 110,000 clones, with around three quarters observed a single time. General study points: Some TCR beta chains (about 180 of them) were listed as cytomegalovirus-associated. Diagnosis of cytomegalovirus status made by the classifier reportedly showed high specificity and sensitivity.

The chain carries TRBV9 and TRBJ1-5; TRBD1 matches 10 bases. Sequenced input: PBMCs. The origin of this receptor is a woman aged 18 to 35 in good health and CMV-seropositive. The CDR3 nucleotides read TGTGCCAGCAGCGTAGGACAGGGGGCAAGTCAGCCCCAGCATTTT. Its protein is CASSVGQGASQPQHF.